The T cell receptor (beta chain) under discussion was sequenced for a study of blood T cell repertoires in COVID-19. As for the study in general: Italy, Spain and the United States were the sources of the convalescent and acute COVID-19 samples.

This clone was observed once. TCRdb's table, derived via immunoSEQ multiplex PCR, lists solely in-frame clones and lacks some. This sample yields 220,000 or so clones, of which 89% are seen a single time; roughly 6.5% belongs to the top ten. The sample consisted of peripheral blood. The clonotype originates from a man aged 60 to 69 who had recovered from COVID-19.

CDR3 DNA sequence: TGTGCCAGCAGCTCCCATGCAGGGGTCGATGGCTACACCTTC. This encodes CASSSHAGVDGYTF. This chain connects TRBV5-5 to TRBJ1-2; the D gene is possibly TRBD1 (6 bases). Germline V gives CDR1 SGHKS, CDR2 YYEKEE (reference sequence). Trimming removed 3 bases at V and 6 bases at J, with 15 bases between. The CDR3 consists of 14 residues.